This T cell receptor beta chain emerged from a study of OX40 agonist ivuxolimab in advanced cancers. Regarding the study as a whole: CD8+ T cells showed, on average, more clonal expansion than CD4+ cells.

The table came from immunoSEQ multiplex PCR; TCRdb's copy has only in-frame clones and leaves some out. The table lists around 69,000 clones, around 84% of them singletons. The V and J ends lost 7 bases and 5 bases, in that order; junction bases with no gene match: 1. CDR3 size: 10 residues. Germline V gene lookup returns CDR1 SQVTM and CDR2 ANQGSEA. About this clone itself: Its antigen is unidentified.

The receptor was derived from an adult with an advanced solid tumor such as melanoma, head and neck, liver or kidney cancer. Sequenced material: CD4+ or CD8+ T cells sorted from blood, taken in a trial of the OX40 agonist ivuxolimab. The chain uses TRBV29-1 and TRBJ2-5, with TRBD2 matching over 7 bases. This chain's CDR3 is CSGGGETQYF. The CDR3 DNA sequence: TGCAGCGGGGGGGGTGAGACCCAGTACTTC.